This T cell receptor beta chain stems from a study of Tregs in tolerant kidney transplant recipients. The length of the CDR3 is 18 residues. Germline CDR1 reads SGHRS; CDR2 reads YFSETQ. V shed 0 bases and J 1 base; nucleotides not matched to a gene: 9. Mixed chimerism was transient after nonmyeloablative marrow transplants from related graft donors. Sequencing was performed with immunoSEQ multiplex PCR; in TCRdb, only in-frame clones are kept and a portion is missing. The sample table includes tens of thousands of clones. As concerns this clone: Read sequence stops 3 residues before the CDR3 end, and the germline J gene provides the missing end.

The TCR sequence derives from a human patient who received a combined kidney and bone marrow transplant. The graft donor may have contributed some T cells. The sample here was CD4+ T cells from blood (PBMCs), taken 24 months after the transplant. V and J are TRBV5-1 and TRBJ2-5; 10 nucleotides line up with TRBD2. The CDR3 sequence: CASSLGSGLATTQETQYF. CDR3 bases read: TGCGCCAGCAGCTTGGGGTCGGGACTAGCGACAACCCAAGAGACC.